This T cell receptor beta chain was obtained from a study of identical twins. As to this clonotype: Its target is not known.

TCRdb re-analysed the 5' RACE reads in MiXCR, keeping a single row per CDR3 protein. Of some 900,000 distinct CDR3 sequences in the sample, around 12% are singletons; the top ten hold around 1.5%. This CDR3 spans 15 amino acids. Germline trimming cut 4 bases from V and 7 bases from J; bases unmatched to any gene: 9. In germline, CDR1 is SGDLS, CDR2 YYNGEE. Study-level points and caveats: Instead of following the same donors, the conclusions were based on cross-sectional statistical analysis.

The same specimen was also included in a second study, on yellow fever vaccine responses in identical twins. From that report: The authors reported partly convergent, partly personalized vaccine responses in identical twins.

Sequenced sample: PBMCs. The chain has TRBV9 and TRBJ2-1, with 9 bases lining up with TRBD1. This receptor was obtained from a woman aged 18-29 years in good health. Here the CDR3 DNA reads TGTGCCAGCAGCCTGGGGGACAGGGTTTTGAATGAGCAGTTCTTC. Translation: CASSLGDRVLNEQFF.